This T cell receptor beta chain stems from a study of T cell responses to AZD1222 COVID-19 vaccine. On this clone: Antigen specificity is unknown.

Findings and caveats of the study: Reports say nearly half of spike-specific TCRs go after unmutated variant regions. The breadth and depth of Spike-specific TCRs increased once two AZD1222 doses had been given. Dominant at 160-218 and 743-854, vaccine-associated CD4 TCRs also spanned spike. Females outnumbered males among donors, who were mostly white British; clonal diversity was possibly underestimated.

The repertoire was sequenced with immunoSEQ multiplex PCR; TCRdb's copy has only in-frame clones and lacks some. The data hold about 140,000 clones, with 80% to 90% observed a single time. Trimming took 2 bases from V and 0 from J, leaving 11 bases between them. Germline CDR1 is SGHTA and CDR2 is FQGNSA. This CDR3 contains 16 residues. The TCR originated in an adult in good health. The starting material was peripheral blood, obtained on day 0 of AZD1222 vaccination. The chain uses TRBV7-2 and TRBJ1-3, with TRBD1 as a possible D gene (6 bases). CDR3 sequence: CASSLQGPFSGNTIYF. CDR3 nucleotides: TGTGCCAGCAGCTTACAGGGGCCGTTCTCTGGAAACACCATATATTTT.